Below, one TCR beta chain is given with its context. This record belongs to a study of T cell changes during pregnancy in multiple sclerosis. The CDR3 is made up of 15 amino acids. Germline lookup yields CDR1 SGDLS and CDR2 YYNGEE. Trimming left V 2 bases short and J 1 base short, with 10 bases between. Assay: immunoSEQ multiplex PCR; the TCRdb copy retains only in-frame clones and omits some. The profile covers about 68,000 clones, with about 90% appearing a single time and 0.86% taken by the ten largest. This chain joins TRBV9 and TRBJ2-4; D uncertain. The source was peripheral blood, collected in the second trimester of pregnancy. The clonotype originates from a female donor with multiple sclerosis, enrolled in a pregnancy study. The DNA for the CDR3 is TGTGCCAGCAGCGTTTCCCCTTCTGCCAAAAACATTCAGTACTTC. Translated, it gives CASSVSPSAKNIQYF.